This section outlines one T cell receptor (beta chain) sequence together with its context. This sample was taken from a study of blood T cell repertoires in COVID-19. Turning to the study itself: COVID-19 samples collected from the United States, Italy and Spain covered acute and convalescent phases. PBMCs, B-cell-depleted T cells, or T cells were the source of the cDNA or gDNA that made up the material.

In the study's own analysis: Amplification of reference gene primers provided the estimated nucleated cell counts. Assay: immunoSEQ multiplex PCR; the TCRdb copy retains only in-frame clones and omits some. The D gene and trimming were derived from the DNA, and the V and J assignments and clone size from that table. The sample has about 74,000 clones, roughly 86% seen once. V dropped 6 bases and J dropped 4 bases, with 7 bases sitting between them. Germline values: CDR1 MNHEY, CDR2 SVGAGI. The CDR3 loop spans 11 amino acids. Sequencing was performed on peripheral blood. The chain couples TRBV6-5 to TRBJ2-7; D not certain. This receptor was obtained from a man in his 70s with acute or convalescent COVID-19. In DNA, the CDR3 is TGTGCCAGCAGAGACGGGTACGAGCAGTACTTC. It yields the protein CASRDGYEQYF.